The sequence of this T cell receptor (beta chain) was determined in a study of Graves' ophthalmopathy and Graves' hyperthyroidism. Study overall: Blood was drawn at initial diagnosis, before any treatment.

Transcripts of RNA were the source for amplifying TCR beta CDR3 regions. The library came from an HTBI-primed first-round RT-PCR and a second-round multiplex PCR. Using its own MiXCR run on the multiplex PCR reads, TCRdb lists one record per CDR3 protein. The sample includes fewer than 600,000 distinct CDR3 sequences, around 14% of them seen just once. Germline values: CDR1 SGDLS, CDR2 YYNGEE. CDR3 size: 16 residues. V was cut by 6 bases and J by 5 bases, with 20 bases left in between. Moderate-to-severe activity, CAS ≥3, NOSPECS ≥4 and a duration under 3 months were seen in donors with ophthalmopathy. Overall study results and limits: Detection in blood was also observed for most expanded thyroid clonotypes above 0.001 frequency.

Regarding this clonotype: The antigen remains unidentified.

Specimen: blood. The receptor was derived from a woman aged 25 to 39 with Graves' ophthalmopathy. J is TRBJ2-2 and V is TRBV9, with a possible D match to TRBD1 (8 bases). CDR3: CASTSGQGGWTGELFF. For the CDR3, the DNA is TGTGCCAGCACCTCTGGACAGGGAGGGTGGACCGGGGAGCTGTTTTTT.